This T cell receptor (beta chain) comes out of a study of blood T cell repertoires in COVID-19. Study-wide context: From T cells, B-cell-depleted T cells, or PBMCs came the material, which was cDNA or gDNA.

Seattle researchers signed up patients amid active infection and tracked them longitudinally. Original methodology: For nucleated cells, counts were estimated from reference gene primer amplification. The method was immunoSEQ multiplex PCR; TCRdb's version includes in-frame clones alone and lacks a portion of them. V, J and clone size were drawn from that table, and D and trimming were deduced from the DNA. The sample contains 150,000 to 200,000 clones, roughly 91% of which appear only once. Between the trimmed V and J ends, which lost 6 bases and 1 base, there was a span of 12 bases. This CDR3 has 14 residues. The germline gives CDR1 LNHNV, CDR2 YYDKDF (reference sequence).

The chain uses TRBV15 and TRBJ1-1; TRBD1 is a possible D gene (6 bases). Sequencing was performed on peripheral blood. The source of this sequence is a man younger than 35 with COVID-19, enrolled during active disease. The CDR3 sequence is CATREARGNTEAFF. CDR3 coding DNA: TGTGCCACCAGAGAGGCCAGGGGGAACACTGAAGCTTTCTTT.